This paragraph reports one T cell receptor beta chain. The sample belongs to a study of blood T cell repertoires in COVID-19. Turning to the study itself: PBMCs, B-cell-depleted T cells, or T cells were the source of the cDNA or gDNA that made up the material.

Sequencing used immunoSEQ multiplex PCR; TCRdb keeps in-frame clones, though not all of them. The table includes 200,000 to 250,000 clones, over 80% detected once. The germline V gene has CDR1 MDHEN and CDR2 SYDVKM. This CDR3 has 13 residues. Trimming left V 7 bases short and J 3 bases short, with 13 bases between. The TCR originated in a man younger than 40 with COVID-19, enrolled during active disease. Sequenced sample: peripheral blood. The J gene is TRBJ2-7, the V gene TRBV28; possible D gene TRBD2, 7 bases. The CDR3 protein is CASNPGGHYEQYF. Written as DNA, the CDR3 is TGTGCCAGCAATCCCGGGGGGCACTACGAGCAGTACTTC.